This TCR beta chain was recovered during a study of long-term antiretroviral therapy in people with HIV. Background on the study: The earliest samples came from an era when ART typically awaited falling CD4 counts. Study-level points and caveats: Investigators report no available data on ART adherence, viral resistance or therapy changes. With ART, diversity went up but was still lower than in transplant donor controls.

Notes on this clone: What it binds is unknown.

This was the immunoSEQ v3.0 assay at survey level. Profiling relied on immunoSEQ multiplex PCR, and the TCRdb table lists in-frame clones only, not all of them. The table records approximately 29,000 clones, around 80% of them present only once. Trimming cost V 5 bases and J 0 bases; bases outside gene matches: 7. From germline, CDR1 is SQVTM and CDR2 ANQGSEA. CDR3 length equals 15 residues. The receptor was isolated from a man aged 18 to 29 with HIV. This chain uses TRBV29-1 with TRBJ1-5; TRBD1 matches at 7 bases. The sequenced sample was unsorted PBMCs, obtained 1.5 years before starting antiretroviral therapy. CDR3 nucleotides: TGCAGCGTTTCAGTTCAGGGGGATAGCAATCAGCCCCAGCATTTT. Translation gives CSVSVQGDSNQPQHF.